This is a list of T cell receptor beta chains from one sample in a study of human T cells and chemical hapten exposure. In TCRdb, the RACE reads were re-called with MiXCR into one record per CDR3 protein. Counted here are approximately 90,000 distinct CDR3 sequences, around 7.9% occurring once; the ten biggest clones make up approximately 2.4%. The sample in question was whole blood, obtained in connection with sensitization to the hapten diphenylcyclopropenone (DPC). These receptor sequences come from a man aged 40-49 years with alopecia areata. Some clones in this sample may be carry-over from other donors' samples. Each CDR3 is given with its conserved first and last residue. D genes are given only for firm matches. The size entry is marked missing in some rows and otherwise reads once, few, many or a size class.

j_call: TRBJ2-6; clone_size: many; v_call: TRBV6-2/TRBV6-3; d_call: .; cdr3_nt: TGTGCCAGCAGTTACGTCGGGGCCTTGGCTGGGGCCAACGTCCTGACTTTC; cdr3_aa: CASSYVGALAGANVLTF
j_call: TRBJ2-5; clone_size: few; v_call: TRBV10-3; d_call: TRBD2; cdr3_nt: TGTGCCATCAGTGACGCCACGGGGACTAAAGAGACCCAGTACTTC; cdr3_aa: CAISDATGTKETQYF
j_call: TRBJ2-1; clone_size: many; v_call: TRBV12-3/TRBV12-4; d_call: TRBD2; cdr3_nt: TGTGCCAGCAGTTTTGGTAGCGGGAGTGGGAATGAGCAGTTCTTC; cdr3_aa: CASSFGSGSGNEQFF
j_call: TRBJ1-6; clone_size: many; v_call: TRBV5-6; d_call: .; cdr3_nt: TGTGCCAGCAGCTTGATCACTAATTCACCCCTCCACTTT; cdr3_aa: CASSLITNSPLHF
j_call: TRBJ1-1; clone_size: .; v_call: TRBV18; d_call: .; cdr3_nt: TGTGCCAGCTCACCGGCGGACACTGAAGCTTTCTTT; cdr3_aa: CASSPADTEAFF
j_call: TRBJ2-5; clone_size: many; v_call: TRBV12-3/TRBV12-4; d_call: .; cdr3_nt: TGTGCCAGCAGTCGGACTGGGCAAGAGACCCAGTACTTC; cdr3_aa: CASSRTGQETQYF
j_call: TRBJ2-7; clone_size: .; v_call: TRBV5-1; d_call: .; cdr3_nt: TGCACCAGCAGCCCATGGCCTAATTCCTACGAGCAGTACTTC; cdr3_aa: CTSSPWPNSYEQYF
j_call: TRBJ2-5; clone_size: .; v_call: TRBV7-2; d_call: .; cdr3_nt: TGTGCCAGCAGCTACGACCCGGGACGCGCAGAGACCCAGTACTTC; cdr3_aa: CASSYDPGRAETQYF
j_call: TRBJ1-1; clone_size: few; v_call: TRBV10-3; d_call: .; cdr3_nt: TGTGCCATCAGTGAGTCGGGGAATAAAGCGGCTGAAGCTTTCTTT; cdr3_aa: CAISESGNKAAEAFF
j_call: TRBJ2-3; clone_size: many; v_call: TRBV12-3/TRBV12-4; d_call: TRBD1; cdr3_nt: TGTGCCAGCAGTCGTCCCGGGACAGGGGTGACAGATACGCAGTATTTT; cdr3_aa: CASSRPGTGVTDTQYF
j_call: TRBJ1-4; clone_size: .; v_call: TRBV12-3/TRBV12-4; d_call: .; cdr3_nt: TGTGCCAGCAGGCGAACAGAAAATGAAAAACTGTTTTTT; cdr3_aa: CASRRTENEKLFF
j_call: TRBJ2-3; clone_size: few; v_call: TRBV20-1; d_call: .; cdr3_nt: TGCAGTGCTAAGCCGGGACTGCAAACAGATACGCAGTATTTT; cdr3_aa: CSAKPGLQTDTQYF
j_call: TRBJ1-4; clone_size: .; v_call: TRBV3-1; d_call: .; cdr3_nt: TGTGCCAGCAGCCAAAATTGGGGTGGCGAAAAACTGTTTTTT; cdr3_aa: CASSQNWGGEKLFF
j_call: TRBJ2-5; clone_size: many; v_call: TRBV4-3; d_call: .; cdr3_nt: TGCGCCAGCAGCCAAAGGATGATGTACTTC; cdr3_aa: CASSQRMMYF
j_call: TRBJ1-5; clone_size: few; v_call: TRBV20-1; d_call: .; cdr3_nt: TGCAGTGCCTATGGGACTGCCGTAAATCAGCCCCAGCATTTT; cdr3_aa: CSAYGTAVNQPQHF
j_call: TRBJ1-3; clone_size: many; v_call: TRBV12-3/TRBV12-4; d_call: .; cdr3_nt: TGTGCCAGCACCCCGTCCAGGTCACCCTCTGGAAACACCATATATTTT; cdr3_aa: CASTPSRSPSGNTIYF
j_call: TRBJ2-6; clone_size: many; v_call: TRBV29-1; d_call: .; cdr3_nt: TGCAGCGTTGAAGCAGGGTTTGGGGCCAACGTCCTGACTTTC; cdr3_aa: CSVEAGFGANVLTF
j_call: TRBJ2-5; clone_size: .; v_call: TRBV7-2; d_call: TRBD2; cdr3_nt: TGTGCCAGCAGCTTAGGTATAGCGGGAGGGATGGCGGTCGAGACCCAGTACTTC; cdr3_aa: CASSLGIAGGMAVETQYF
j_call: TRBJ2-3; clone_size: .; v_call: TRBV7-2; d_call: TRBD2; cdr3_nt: TGTGCCAGCAAGCTCTGGGGGGGTTCAGATACGCAGTATTTT; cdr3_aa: CASKLWGGSDTQYF
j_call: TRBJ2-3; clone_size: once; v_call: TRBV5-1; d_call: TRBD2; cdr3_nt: TGCGCCAGCAGCACCACCCCTAGCGGGGGTAGCACAGATACGCAGTATTTT; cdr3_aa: CASSTTPSGGSTDTQYF
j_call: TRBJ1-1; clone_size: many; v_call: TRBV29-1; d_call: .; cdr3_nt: TGCAGCGCCGGGACACTGAACACTGAAGCTTTCTTT; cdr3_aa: CSAGTLNTEAFF
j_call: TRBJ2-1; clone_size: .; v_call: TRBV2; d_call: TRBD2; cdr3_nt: TGTGCCAGCAGCCCCGGGACTAGCAGGTTCGATGAGCAGTTCTTC; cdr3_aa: CASSPGTSRFDEQFF
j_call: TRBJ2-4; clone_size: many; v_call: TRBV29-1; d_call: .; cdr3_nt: TGCAGCGTTGCCCCAGGAAACATTCAGTACTTC; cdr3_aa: CSVAPGNIQYF
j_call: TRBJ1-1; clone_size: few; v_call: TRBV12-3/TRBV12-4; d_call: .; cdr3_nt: TGTGCCAGCAGGCGTGGGGGGATGATGAACACTGAAGCTTTCTTT; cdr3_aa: CASRRGGMMNTEAFF
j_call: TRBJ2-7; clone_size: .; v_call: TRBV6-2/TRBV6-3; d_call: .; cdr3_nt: TGTGCCAGCAGCTTCGCAACCTCATTCTCCTACGAGCAGTACTTC; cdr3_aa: CASSFATSFSYEQYF
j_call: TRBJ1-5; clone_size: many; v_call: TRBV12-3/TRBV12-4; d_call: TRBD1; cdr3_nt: TGTGCCAGCAGCCTCCGACAGGGGTTGGTTCAGCCCCAGCATTTT; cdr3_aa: CASSLRQGLVQPQHF
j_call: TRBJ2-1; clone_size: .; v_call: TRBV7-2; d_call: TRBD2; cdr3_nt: TGTGCCAGCAGCTTAGTGAGGGCTAGCGGGGTGGGAGGTAAGCAGTTCTTC; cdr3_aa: CASSLVRASGVGGKQFF
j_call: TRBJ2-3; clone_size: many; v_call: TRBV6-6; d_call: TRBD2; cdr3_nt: TGTGCCAGCAGTGAGACTAGCCATGGCACAGATACGCAGTATTTT; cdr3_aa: CASSETSHGTDTQYF
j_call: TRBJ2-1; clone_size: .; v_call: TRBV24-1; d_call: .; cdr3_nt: TGTGCCACCAGTGATTCCCGAGGGGGGACCCACAATGAGCAGTTCTTC; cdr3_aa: CATSDSRGGTHNEQFF
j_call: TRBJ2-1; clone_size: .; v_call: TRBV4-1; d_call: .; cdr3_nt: TGCGCCAGCAGCCAAGTATTAGCAGCCAGGTGGAGTAGCGTTTACAATGAGCAGTTCTTC; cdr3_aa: CASSQVLAARWSSVYNEQFF
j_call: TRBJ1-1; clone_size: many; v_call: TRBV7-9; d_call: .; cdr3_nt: TGTGCCAGCAGCTTAGGCTTTATGAACACTGAAGCTTTCTTT; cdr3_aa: CASSLGFMNTEAFF